This TCR beta chain was retrieved from a study of identical twins. TCRdb ran MiXCR on the 5' RACE reads and lists one entry per CDR3 protein. This sample has roughly 470,000 distinct CDR3 sequences, with approximately 14% found just once. This clonotype was counted only a few times. These data were likewise used in another study, on yellow fever vaccine responses in identical twins.

Sequencing used CD4+ T cells sorted from blood. This clonotype was sampled from a young woman in good health.

CDR3 amino acids: CSARLAESYNEQFF. The CDR3, as DNA: TGCAGTGCTAGACTGGCGGAGTCCTACAATGAGCAGTTCTTC. The chain joins TRBV20-1 to TRBJ2-1; D remains ambiguous. Trimming pared 2 bases from V and 1 base from J, leaving 9 bases between. This CDR3 spans 14 amino acids. Germline CDR1 and CDR2: DFQATT and SNEGSKA (reference sequence).